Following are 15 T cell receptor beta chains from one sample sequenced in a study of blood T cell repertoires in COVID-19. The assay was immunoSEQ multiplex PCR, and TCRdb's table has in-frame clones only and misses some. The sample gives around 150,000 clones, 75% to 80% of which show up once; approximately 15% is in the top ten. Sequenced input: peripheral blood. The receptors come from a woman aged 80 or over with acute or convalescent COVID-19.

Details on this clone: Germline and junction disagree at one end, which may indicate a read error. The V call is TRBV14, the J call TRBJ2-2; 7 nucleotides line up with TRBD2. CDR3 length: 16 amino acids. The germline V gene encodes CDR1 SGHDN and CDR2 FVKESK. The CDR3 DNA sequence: TGTGCCAGCAGTCAAGGACTAGACAGAAACACCGGGGAGCTGTTTTTT. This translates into CASSQGLDRNTGELFF. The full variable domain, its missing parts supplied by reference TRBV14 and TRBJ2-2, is EAGVTQFPSHSVIEKGQTVTLRCDPISGHDNLYWYRRVMGKEIKFLLHFVKESKQDESGMPNNRFLAERTGGTYSTLKVQPAELEDSGVYFCASSQGLDRNTGELFFGEGSRLTVL.

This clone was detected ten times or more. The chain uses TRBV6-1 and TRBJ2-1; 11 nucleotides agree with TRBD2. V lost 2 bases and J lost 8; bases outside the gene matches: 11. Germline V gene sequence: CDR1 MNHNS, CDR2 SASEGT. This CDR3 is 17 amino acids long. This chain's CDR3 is CASSEMPPGLAVYEQFF. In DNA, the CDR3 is TGTGCCAGCAGTGAAATGCCCCCGGGACTAGCGGTGTATGAGCAGTTCTTC.

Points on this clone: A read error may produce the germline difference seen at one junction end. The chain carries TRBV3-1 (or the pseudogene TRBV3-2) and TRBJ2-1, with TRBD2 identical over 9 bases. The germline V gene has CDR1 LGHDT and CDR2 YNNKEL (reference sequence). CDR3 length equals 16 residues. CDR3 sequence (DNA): TGTGCCGGCAGCCCCCTGGAGCGGGGGGCCTACAATGAGCAGTTCTTC. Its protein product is CAGSPLERGAYNEQFF.

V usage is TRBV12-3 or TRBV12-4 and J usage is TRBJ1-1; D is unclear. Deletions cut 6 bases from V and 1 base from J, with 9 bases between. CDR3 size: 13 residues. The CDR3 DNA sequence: TGTGCCAGCAGGTCCGGCGGGAACACTGAAGCTTTCTTT. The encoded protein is CASRSGGNTEAFF.

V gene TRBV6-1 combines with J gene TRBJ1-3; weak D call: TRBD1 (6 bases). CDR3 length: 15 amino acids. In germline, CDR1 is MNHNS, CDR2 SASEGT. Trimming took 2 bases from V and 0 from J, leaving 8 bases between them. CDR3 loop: CASSEWTASGNTIYF. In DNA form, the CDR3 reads TGTGCCAGCAGTGAATGGACAGCCTCTGGAAACACCATATATTTT.

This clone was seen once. The CDR3 DNA sequence: TGTGCCAGCAGTTCGGCGGGACAGAGGAGTTCACCCCTCCACTTT. Translated: CASSSAGQRSSPLHF. The J gene is TRBJ1-6, the V gene TRBV28, with 7 bases fitting TRBD1. Looked up from germline, CDR1 is MDHEN and CDR2 is SYDVKM. The CDR3 length is 15 residues. J gave up 9 bases and V 4 bases, and 9 bases lay outside the gene matches.

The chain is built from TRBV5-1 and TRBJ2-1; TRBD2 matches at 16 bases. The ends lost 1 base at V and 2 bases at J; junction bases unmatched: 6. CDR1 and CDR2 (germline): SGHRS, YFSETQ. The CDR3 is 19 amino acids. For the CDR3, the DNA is TGCGCCAGCAGCTTGCAGGGACTAGCGGGAGGGTACCCCTACAATGAGCAGTTCTTC. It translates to CASSLQGLAGGYPYNEQFF.

The CDR3 nucleotides read TGTGCCAGCAGTTTACATAACTATGGCTACACCTTC. Protein product: CASSLHNYGYTF. The chain joins TRBV12-3 or TRBV12-4 to TRBJ1-2; D remains unclear. V was pared by 2 bases and J by 1 base, with 2 bases between. There are 12 residues in the CDR3.

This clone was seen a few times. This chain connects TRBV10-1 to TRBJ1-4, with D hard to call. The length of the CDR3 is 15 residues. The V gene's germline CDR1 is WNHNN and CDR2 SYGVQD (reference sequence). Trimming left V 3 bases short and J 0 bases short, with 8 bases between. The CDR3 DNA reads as TGCGCCAGCAGTGAAGGGAGTGCAACTAATGAAAAACTGTTTTTT. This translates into CASSEGSATNEKLFF.

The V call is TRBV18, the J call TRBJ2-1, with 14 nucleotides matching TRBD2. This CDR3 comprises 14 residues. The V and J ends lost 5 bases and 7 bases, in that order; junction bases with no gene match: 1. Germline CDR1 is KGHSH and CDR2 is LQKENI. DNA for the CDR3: TGTGCCAGCTCAAGGACTAGCGGGGGGAATGAGCAGTTCTTC. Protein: CASSRTSGGNEQFF.

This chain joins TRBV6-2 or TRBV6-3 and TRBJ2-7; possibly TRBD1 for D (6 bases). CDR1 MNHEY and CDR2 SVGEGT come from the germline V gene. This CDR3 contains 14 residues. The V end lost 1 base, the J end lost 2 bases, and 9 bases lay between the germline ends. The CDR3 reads CASSYFGQPYEQYF. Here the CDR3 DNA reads TGTGCCAGCAGTTACTTCGGACAGCCCTACGAGCAGTACTTC.

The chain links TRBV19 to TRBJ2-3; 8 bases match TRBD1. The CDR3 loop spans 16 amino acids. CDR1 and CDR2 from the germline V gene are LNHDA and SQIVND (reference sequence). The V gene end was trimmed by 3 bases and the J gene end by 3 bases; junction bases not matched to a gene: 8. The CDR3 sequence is CASSIGDRGTTDTQYF. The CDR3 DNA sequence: TGTGCCAGTAGTATTGGAGACAGGGGAACGACAGATACGCAGTATTTT.

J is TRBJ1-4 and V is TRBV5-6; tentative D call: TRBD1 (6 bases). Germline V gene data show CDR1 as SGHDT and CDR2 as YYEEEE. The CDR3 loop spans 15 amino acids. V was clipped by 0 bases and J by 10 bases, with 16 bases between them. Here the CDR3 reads CASSLAGARFGKLFF. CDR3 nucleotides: TGTGCCAGCAGCTTGGCAGGGGCGCGTTTCGGAAAACTGTTTTTT. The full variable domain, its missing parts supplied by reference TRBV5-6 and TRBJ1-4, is DAGVTQSPTHLIKTRGQQVTLRCSPKSGHDTVSWYQQALGQGPQFIFQYYEEEERQRGNFPDRFSGHQFPNYSSELNVNALLLGDSALYLCASSLAGARFGKLFFGSGTQLSVL.

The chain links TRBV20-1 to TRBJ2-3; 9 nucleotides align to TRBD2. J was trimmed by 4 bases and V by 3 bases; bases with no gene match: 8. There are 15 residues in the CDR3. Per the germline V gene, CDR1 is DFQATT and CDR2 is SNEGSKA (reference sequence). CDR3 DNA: TGCAGTGCTAGTGGATGGCGGGGGGGACCAGATACGCAGTATTTT. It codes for CSASGWRGGPDTQYF.

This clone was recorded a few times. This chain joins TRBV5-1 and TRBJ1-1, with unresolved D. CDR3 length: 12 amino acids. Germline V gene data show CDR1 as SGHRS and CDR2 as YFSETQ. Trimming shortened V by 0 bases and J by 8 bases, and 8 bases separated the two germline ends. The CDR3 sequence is CASSLVAGEAFF. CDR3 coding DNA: TGCGCCAGCAGCTTGGTGGCAGGAGAAGCTTTCTTT.